One sample yielded the 28 T cell receptor beta chains listed below, sequenced in a study of control samples from healthy donors and cancer patients. Repertoires were generated with immunoSEQ multiplex PCR, while TCRdb's copy carries only in-frame clones and drops some. The sample includes about 140,000 clones, more than 90% of them seen just once. The source material was blood. The receptors come from a man younger than 40 in good health.

The chain recombines TRBV5-6 with TRBJ1-6; tentative D call: TRBD1 (5 bases). Germline CDR1 is SGHDT and CDR2 is YYEEEE. The CDR3 loop spans 14 amino acids. Trimming shortened V by 1 base and J by 14 bases, and 16 bases separated the two germline ends. As DNA, the CDR3 is TGTGCCAGCAGCTTGACGGCAGGGACCTCGGCCCTCCACTTT. Protein sequence: CASSLTAGTSALHF.

This chain uses TRBV28 with TRBJ1-3, with D possibly being TRBD1 (6 bases). Germline V gene lookup returns CDR1 MDHEN and CDR2 SYDVKM. The CDR3 sequence is 15 residues long. V was trimmed by 2 bases and J by 0 bases, leaving 8 bases between them. CDR3 DNA sequence: TGTGCCAGCAGTTTACCCAGGGGCTCTGGAAACACCATATATTTT. Its protein is CASSLPRGSGNTIYF.

The chain recombines TRBV9 with TRBJ1-1; D call uncertain. CDR3 length: 14 amino acids. Germline CDR1 reads SGDLS; CDR2 reads YYNGEE. The V and J ends lost 0 bases and 5 bases respectively, with 11 bases between them. This CDR3 reads CASSVGEGRTEAFF. DNA of the CDR3: TGTGCCAGCAGCGTAGGAGAAGGAAGGACTGAAGCTTTCTTT.

The chain joins TRBV7-3 to TRBJ2-2; TRBD1 aligns across 7 bases. Germline V gives CDR1 SGHTA, CDR2 FQGTGA. J was trimmed by 1 base and V by 5 bases; bases with no gene match: 7. This CDR3 comprises 16 residues. Here the CDR3 reads CASSIMTGLNTGELFF. The CDR3 DNA reads as TGTGCCAGCAGCATAATGACAGGGTTGAACACCGGGGAGCTGTTTTTT.

The chain combines TRBV3-1 (or the pseudogene TRBV3-2) with TRBJ2-3; D possibly corresponds to TRBD2 (7 bases). Trimming removed 0 bases from V and 5 bases from J, with 12 bases in between. The CDR3 runs 15 residues. Germline CDR1 reads LGHDT; CDR2 reads YNNKEL (reference sequence). The CDR3 DNA reads as TGTGCCAGCAGCCAAGATCTCGGGGGGCGAGATACGCAGTATTTT. This translates into CASSQDLGGRDTQYF.

This rearrangement joins TRBV10-3 to TRBJ1-2, with a tentative D call TRBD1 (6 bases). The CDR3 covers 15 residues. The germline gives CDR1 ENHRY, CDR2 SYGVKD. V lost 1 base, J lost 4 bases, and 13 bases lay in between. In DNA form, the CDR3 reads TGTGCCATCAGTGAGTGGGGACAATTAATCTATGGCTACACCTTC. As protein: CAISEWGQLIYGYTF.

This clone occurred a few times. The chain has TRBV28 and TRBJ2-3; TRBD2 aligns across 8 bases. The CDR3 runs to 15 residues. CDR1 is MDHEN, CDR2 SYDVKM, per germline. After removal of 5 bases from V and 1 base from J, the junction contained 5 bases not matched to a gene. The DNA of the CDR3 is TGTGCCAGCAGTGCACAGACTAGCGGCACAGATACGCAGTATTTT. Its protein product is CASSAQTSGTDTQYF.

This sequence joins TRBV7-2 and TRBJ2-5; 8 bases are a match to TRBD2. The ends lost 1 base at V and 5 bases at J; junction bases unmatched: 9. The CDR3 is 16 amino acids. CDR1 is SGHTA, CDR2 FQGNSA, per germline. The CDR3 nucleotides read TGTGCCAGCAGCTTAGTGGTCGGGGGGGCTTTTGAGACCCAGTACTTC. Protein sequence: CASSLVVGGAFETQYF.

The CDR3 DNA is TGTGCCAGCAGCTTAGGAACGGACAGGGGTTCACCCCTCCACTTT. Protein product: CASSLGTDRGSPLHF. The chain couples TRBV11-2 to TRBJ1-6; 9 bases are a match to TRBD1. CDR1 is SGHAT, CDR2 FQNNGV, per germline. This CDR3 is 15 amino acids long. With V trimmed by 1 base and J by 9 bases, 4 bases remained unmatched. Full variable domain (rest looked up from reference TRBV11-2 and TRBJ1-6): EAGVAQSPRYKIIEKRQSVAFWCNPISGHATLYWYQQILGQGPKLLIQFQNNGVVDDSQLPKDRFSAERLKGVDSTLKIQPAKLEDSAVYLCASSLGTDRGSPLHFGNGTRLTVT.

V and J are TRBV25-1 and TRBJ1-1; D is ambiguous. Germline assignment: CDR1 MGHDK and CDR2 SYGVNS. V was pared by 7 bases and J by 0 bases, with 15 bases between. This CDR3 spans 15 amino acids. Written as DNA, the CDR3 is TGTGCCAGCAAACCTTCGGGCGGTCTGAACACTGAAGCTTTCTTT. Translation gives CASKPSGGLNTEAFF.

The chain has TRBV11-2 and TRBJ2-7; TRBD2 agrees at 9 bases. Trimming at V came to 3 bases and at J to 0 bases, leaving 9 bases not matched to a gene. The CDR3 has 17 residues. Germline V gene sequence: CDR1 SGHAT, CDR2 FQNNGV. The CDR3 loop is CASSFLISGGRSYEQYF. The CDR3 coding sequence is TGTGCCAGCAGCTTCCTAATTAGCGGGGGTCGCTCCTACGAGCAGTACTTC.

V and J are TRBV3-1 (or the pseudogene TRBV3-2) and TRBJ2-7; weak D call: TRBD2 (5 bases). Germline V gene sequence: CDR1 LGHDT, CDR2 YNNKEL (reference sequence). V was cut by 0 bases and J by 1 base, with 10 bases left in between. The CDR3 spans 15 residues. CDR3 region: CASSQDSLESYEQYF. For the CDR3, the DNA is TGTGCCAGCAGCCAAGATTCACTAGAATCCTACGAGCAGTACTTC.

The chain combines TRBV28 with TRBJ1-1; D is possibly TRBD1 (5 bases). Trimming removed 7 bases at V and 4 bases at J, with 16 bases between. Germline-derived CDR1 and CDR2 are MDHEN and SYDVKM. The CDR3 extends over 14 amino acids. The CDR3 bases are TGTGCCAGCACCACGCCAGGGTACGGCACTGAAGCTTTCTTT. The encoded protein is CASTTPGYGTEAFF.

There are a few counts of this clone. The chain combines TRBV28 with TRBJ1-2; D remains unclear. V shed 4 bases and J shed 8 bases, with 11 bases lying between them. The CDR3 consists of 12 residues. Germline V gene lookup returns CDR1 MDHEN and CDR2 SYDVKM. The CDR3 DNA is TGTGCCAGCAGTTCTCCTATAGGCGGCTACACCTTC. It yields the protein CASSSPIGGYTF.

This rearrangement joins TRBV9 to TRBJ1-1; 8 bases are shared with TRBD1. Germline V CDR1 and CDR2: SGDLS, YYNGEE. Germline trimming cut 6 bases from V and 1 base from J; bases unmatched to any gene: 8. The CDR3 runs to 15 residues. CDR3 sequence reads: CASTISDRGNTEAFF. The CDR3 DNA sequence: TGTGCCAGCACCATATCCGACAGGGGGAACACTGAAGCTTTCTTT. Filled out from reference TRBV9 and TRBJ1-1, the complete variable domain reads DSGVTQTPKHLITATGQRVTLRCSPRSGDLSVYWYQQSLDQGLQFLIQYYNGEERAKGNILERFSAQQFPDLHSELNLSSLELGDSALYFCASTISDRGNTEAFFGQGTRLTVV.

The chain uses TRBV27 and TRBJ2-3; D is unclear. Germline V gene sequence: CDR1 MNHEY, CDR2 SMNVEV (reference sequence). Trimming took off 0 bases at V and 6 bases at J, with 10 bases between the two ends. The CDR3 has 14 residues. CDR3 in DNA: TGTGCCAGCAGTTTATCGGTAGGGTCCGATACGCAGTATTTT. Translating gives CASSLSVGSDTQYF.

The chain couples TRBV12-3 or TRBV12-4 to TRBJ2-2; 8 bases align to TRBD1. This CDR3 has 12 residues. After removal of 10 bases from V and 11 bases from J, the junction contained 9 bases not matched to a gene. This CDR3 is CATRTGLGELFF. Written as DNA, the CDR3 is TGTGCCACCAGGACAGGGTTAGGAGAGCTGTTTTTT.

The chain is built from TRBV7-3 and TRBJ1-2; maybe TRBD1 (5 bases). The CDR3 is 14 amino acids. The ends were cut back, 0 bases at V and 5 bases at J, with 10 bases in the middle. The germline V gene has CDR1 SGHTA and CDR2 FQGTGA. The CDR3: CASSLTGRAYGYTF. In DNA form, the CDR3 reads TGTGCCAGCAGCTTAACGGGACGGGCTTATGGCTACACCTTC.

The chain recombines TRBV9 with TRBJ1-2, with 7 bases lining up with TRBD1. V dropped 0 bases and J dropped 5; count of bases not matched to a gene: 7. Germline V gene data show CDR1 as SGDLS and CDR2 as YYNGEE. The CDR3 totals 15 residues. The CDR3 loop reads CASSVDAGGDYGYTF. Written as DNA, the CDR3 is TGTGCCAGCAGCGTAGATGCAGGGGGTGATTATGGCTACACCTTC.

The V and J genes are TRBV7-9 and TRBJ1-2; the D gene is possibly TRBD1 (5 bases). The CDR3 covers 14 residues. Trimming cost V 1 base and J 3 bases, with 9 bases left between them. The germline gives CDR1 SEHNR, CDR2 FQNEAQ (reference sequence). The CDR3 is CASSLERGYYGYTF. In nucleotides, the CDR3 is TGTGCCAGCAGCTTAGAACGGGGGTACTATGGCTACACCTTC.

The V and J genes are TRBV4-1 and TRBJ2-7; 8 bases agree with TRBD1. Per germline, CDR1 MGHRA and CDR2 YSYEKL. The CDR3 totals 15 residues. V trimming: 1 base; J trimming: 4 bases; junction bases outside the gene matches: 6. The CDR3 DNA follows: TGCGCCAGCAGCCAAGCCGGGACAGGACTTTACGAGCAGTACTTC. Translation gives CASSQAGTGLYEQYF.

This clone was counted only a few times. The J gene is TRBJ1-6, the V gene TRBV7-3; TRBD1 agrees at 8 bases. V was clipped by 6 bases and J by 9 bases; unmatched bases: 7. CDR3 size: 14 residues. Germline V gene sequence: CDR1 SGHTA, CDR2 FQGTGA. In DNA, the CDR3 is TGTGCCAGCAGTCGGACAGGGTGGGGTTCACCCCTCCACTTT. Protein: CASSRTGWGSPLHF.

J is TRBJ2-6 and V is TRBV6-5, with a possible D match to TRBD2 (5 bases). This CDR3 contains 13 residues. Germline CDR1 and CDR2: MNHEY and SVGAGI. V lost 11 bases and J 1 base, leaving 9 bases between the germline ends. The CDR3 loop is CAGRGSGANVLTF. CDR3 sequence (DNA): TGTGCCGGACGGGGTTCTGGGGCCAACGTCCTGACTTTC.

This rearrangement joins TRBV27 to TRBJ1-1; D remains unclear. Between the trimmed V and J ends, which lost 2 bases and 10 bases, there was a span of 14 bases. Germline CDR1 and CDR2: MNHEY and SMNVEV (reference sequence). This CDR3 spans 13 amino acids. The CDR3, as DNA: TGTGCCAGCAGTTTACCGATCAACTCTGCAGCTTTCTTT. Translating it yields CASSLPINSAAFF.

The rearrangement links TRBV5-6 to TRBJ1-1, with a weak D call TRBD1 (6 bases). The CDR3 contains 14 residues. The V and J ends lost 4 bases and 6 bases respectively, with 16 bases between them. Germline values: CDR1 SGHDT, CDR2 YYEEEE. CDR3 sequence (DNA): TGTGCCAGCAGCCGGGGCAGGGGAGTATCTGAAGCTTTCTTT. Protein product: CASSRGRGVSEAFF.

The chain carries TRBV9 and TRBJ1-1, with D maybe TRBD1 (6 bases). The ends were cut back, 0 bases at V and 11 bases at J, with 17 bases in the middle. Germline loops: CDR1 SGDLS, CDR2 YYNGEE. The CDR3 has 14 amino acids. The CDR3, as DNA: TGTGCCAGCAGCGTAGAAATCCAGGGGAAAGCGGCTTTCTTT. Protein product: CASSVEIQGKAAFF.

There are a few counts of this clone. This rearrangement joins TRBV10-2 to TRBJ2-4; tentatively, D is TRBD1 or TRBD2 (5 bases each). CDR1 WSHSY and CDR2 SAAADI come from the germline V gene. CDR3 size: 13 residues. The V and J ends lost 6 bases and 3 bases respectively, with 9 bases between them. DNA of the CDR3: TGCGCCAGCAGAGGGACGGACAAAAACATTCAGTACTTC. This encodes CASRGTDKNIQYF.

To note about this clone: At one of its ends the junction is not consistent with the germline gene, which may arise from a read error. The rearrangement links TRBV19 to TRBJ1-1; possibly TRBD1 for D (6 bases). The CDR3 sequence is 12 residues long. Germline lookup yields CDR1 LNHDA and CDR2 SQIVND (reference sequence). CDR3 loop: CASHQGNAEAFF. The CDR3 DNA reads as TGTGCCAGTCACCAGGGGAACGCTGAAGCTTTCTTT.